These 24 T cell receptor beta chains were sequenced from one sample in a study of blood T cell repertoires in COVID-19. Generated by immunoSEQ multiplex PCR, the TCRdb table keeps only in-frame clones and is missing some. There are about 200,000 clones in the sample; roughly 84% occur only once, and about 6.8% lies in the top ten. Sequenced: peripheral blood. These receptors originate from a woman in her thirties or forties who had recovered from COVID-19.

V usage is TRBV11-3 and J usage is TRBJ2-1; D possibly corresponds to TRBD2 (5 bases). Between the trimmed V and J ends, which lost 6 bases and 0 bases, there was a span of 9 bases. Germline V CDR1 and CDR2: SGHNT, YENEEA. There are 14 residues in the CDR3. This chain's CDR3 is CASSSDYSYNEQFF. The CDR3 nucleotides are TGTGCCAGCAGTAGCGATTACTCCTACAATGAGCAGTTCTTC.

The CDR3 sequence is CATSRGGLAGEQYF. The CDR3, as DNA: TGTGCCACCAGCAGGGGGGGACTAGCGGGCGAGCAGTACTTC. V is TRBV15 and J is TRBJ2-7, with TRBD2 identical over 12 bases. The length of the CDR3 is 14 residues. CDR1 is LNHNV and CDR2 is YYDKDF in the germline V gene (reference sequence). V gave up 3 bases and J gave up 6 bases; unmatched junction bases: 3.

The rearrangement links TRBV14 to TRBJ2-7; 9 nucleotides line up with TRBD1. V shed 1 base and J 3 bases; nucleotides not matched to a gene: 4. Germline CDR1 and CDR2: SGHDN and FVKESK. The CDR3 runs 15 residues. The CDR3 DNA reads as TGTGCCAGCAGCCAAGGGACAGGGGACTTCTACGAGCAGTACTTC. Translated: CASSQGTGDFYEQYF.

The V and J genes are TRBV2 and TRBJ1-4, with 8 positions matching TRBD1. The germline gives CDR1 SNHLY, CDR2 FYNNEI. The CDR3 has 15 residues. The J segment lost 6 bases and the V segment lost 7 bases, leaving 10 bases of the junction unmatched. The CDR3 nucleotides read TGTGCCAGCATTGGACAGGGCCAAAGGGATGAAAAACTGTTTTTT. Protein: CASIGQGQRDEKLFF.

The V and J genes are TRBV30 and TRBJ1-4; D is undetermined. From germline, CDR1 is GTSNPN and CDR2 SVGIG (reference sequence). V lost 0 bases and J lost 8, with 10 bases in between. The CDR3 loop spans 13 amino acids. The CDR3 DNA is TGTGCCTGGAGTGTAGAGGCGACCGAAAAACTGTTTTTT. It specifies CAWSVEATEKLFF.

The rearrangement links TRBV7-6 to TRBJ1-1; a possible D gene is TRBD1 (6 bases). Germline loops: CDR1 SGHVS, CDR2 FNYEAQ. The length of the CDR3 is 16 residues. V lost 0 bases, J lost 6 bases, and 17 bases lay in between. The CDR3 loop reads CASSLAWGQGVPEAFF. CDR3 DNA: TGTGCCAGCAGCTTAGCGTGGGGGCAGGGCGTCCCTGAAGCTTTCTTT.

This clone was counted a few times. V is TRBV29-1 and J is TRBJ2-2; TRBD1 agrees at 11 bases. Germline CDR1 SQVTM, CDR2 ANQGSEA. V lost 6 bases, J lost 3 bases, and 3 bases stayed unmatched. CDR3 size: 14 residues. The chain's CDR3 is CSVWTGGDTGELFF. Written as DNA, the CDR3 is TGCAGCGTCTGGACAGGGGGCGACACCGGGGAGCTGTTTTTT.

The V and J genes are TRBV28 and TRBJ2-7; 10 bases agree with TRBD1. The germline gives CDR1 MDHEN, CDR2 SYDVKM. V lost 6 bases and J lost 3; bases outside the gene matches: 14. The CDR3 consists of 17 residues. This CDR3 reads CASSTTGGAGVVYEQYF. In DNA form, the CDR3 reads TGTGCCAGCAGCACGACAGGGGGCGCTGGGGTGGTCTACGAGCAGTACTTC.

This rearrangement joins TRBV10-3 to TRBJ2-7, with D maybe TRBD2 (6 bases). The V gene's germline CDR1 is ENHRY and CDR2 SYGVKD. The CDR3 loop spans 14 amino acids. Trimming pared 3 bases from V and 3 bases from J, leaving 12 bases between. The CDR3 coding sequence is TGTGCCATCAGTGATGGCGGGACCAACTACGAGCAGTACTTC. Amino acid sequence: CAISDGGTNYEQYF.

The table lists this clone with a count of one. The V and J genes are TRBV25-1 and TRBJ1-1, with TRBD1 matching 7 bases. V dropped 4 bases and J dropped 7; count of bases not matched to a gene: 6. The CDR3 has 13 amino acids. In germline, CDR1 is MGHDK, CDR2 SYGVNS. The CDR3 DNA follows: TGTGCCAGCAGTGCCCGGGACAGCGGTGAAGCTTTCTTT. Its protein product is CASSARDSGEAFF.

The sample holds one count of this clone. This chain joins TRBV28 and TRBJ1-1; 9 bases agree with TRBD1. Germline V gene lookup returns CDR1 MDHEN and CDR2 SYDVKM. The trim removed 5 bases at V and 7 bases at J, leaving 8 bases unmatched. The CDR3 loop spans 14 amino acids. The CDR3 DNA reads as TGTGCCAGCAGTGAGCCCGGACAGGGGCTTGAAGCTTTCTTT. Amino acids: CASSEPGQGLEAFF.

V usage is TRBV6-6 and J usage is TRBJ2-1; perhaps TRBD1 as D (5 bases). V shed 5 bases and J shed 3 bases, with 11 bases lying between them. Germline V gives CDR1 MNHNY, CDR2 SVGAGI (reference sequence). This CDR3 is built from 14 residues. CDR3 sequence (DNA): TGTGCCAGCAGTCAGACAGTTAGCTACAATGAGCAGTTCTTC. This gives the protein CASSQTVSYNEQFF.

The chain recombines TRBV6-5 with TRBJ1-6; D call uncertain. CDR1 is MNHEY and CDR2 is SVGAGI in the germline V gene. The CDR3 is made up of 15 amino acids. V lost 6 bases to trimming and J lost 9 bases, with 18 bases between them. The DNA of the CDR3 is TGTGCCAGCAGCGGCCCCGGGATCCCTAGTTCACCCCTCCACTTT. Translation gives CASSGPGIPSSPLHF.

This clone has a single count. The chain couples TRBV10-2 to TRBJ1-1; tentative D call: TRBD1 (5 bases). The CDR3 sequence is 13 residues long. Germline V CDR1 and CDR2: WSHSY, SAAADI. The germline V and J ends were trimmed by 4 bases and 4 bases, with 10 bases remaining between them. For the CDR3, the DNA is TGCGCCAGCAGTGCAGGGTATACCACTGAAGCTTTCTTT. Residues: CASSAGYTTEAFF.

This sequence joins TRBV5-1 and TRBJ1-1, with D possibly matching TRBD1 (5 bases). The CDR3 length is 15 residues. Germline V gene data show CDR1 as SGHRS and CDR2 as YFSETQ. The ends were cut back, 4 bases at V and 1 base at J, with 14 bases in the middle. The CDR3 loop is CASSLGGDPNTEAFF. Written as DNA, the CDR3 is TGCGCCAGCAGCCTGGGCGGGGACCCGAACACTGAAGCTTTCTTT.

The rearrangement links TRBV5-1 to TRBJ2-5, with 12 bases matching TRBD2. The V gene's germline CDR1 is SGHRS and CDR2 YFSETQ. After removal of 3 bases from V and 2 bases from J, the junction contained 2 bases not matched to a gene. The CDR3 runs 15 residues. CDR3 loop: CASSSGTSGQETQYF. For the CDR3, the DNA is TGCGCCAGCAGCTCAGGGACTAGCGGGCAAGAGACCCAGTACTTC.

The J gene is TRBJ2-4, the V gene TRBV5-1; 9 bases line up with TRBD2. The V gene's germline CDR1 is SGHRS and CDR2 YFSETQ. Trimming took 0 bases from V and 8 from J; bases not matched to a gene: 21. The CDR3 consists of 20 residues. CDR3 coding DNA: TGCGCCAGCAGCTTGGCGGGACTGACGAAGGGCGGCGGGAGGGCCCACATTCAGTACTTC. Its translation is CASSLAGLTKGGGRAHIQYF.

CDR3: CASSPRLAGSQNIQYF. In nucleotides, the CDR3 is TGTGCCAGTAGTCCCAGACTAGCGGGTAGCCAAAACATTCAGTACTTC. The chain uses TRBV19 and TRBJ2-4, with 10 bases that match TRBD2. Germline loops: CDR1 LNHDA, CDR2 SQIVND (reference sequence). The CDR3 extends over 16 amino acids. Trimming took 5 bases from V and 5 from J; bases not matched to a gene: 9.

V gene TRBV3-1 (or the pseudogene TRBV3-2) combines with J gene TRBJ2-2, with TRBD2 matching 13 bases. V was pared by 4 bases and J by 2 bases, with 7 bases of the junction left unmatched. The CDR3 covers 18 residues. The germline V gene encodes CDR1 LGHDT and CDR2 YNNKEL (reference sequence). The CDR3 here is CASSRGTSGAINTGELFF. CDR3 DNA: TGTGCCAGCAGCCGCGGGACTAGCGGGGCTATTAACACCGGGGAGCTGTTTTTT.

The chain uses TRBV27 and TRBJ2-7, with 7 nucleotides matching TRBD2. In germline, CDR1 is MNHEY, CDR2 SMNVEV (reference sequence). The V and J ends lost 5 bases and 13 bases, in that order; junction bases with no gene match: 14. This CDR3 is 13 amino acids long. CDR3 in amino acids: CASSPLLGRESYF. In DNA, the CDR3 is TGTGCCAGCAGTCCCCTTCTCGGGCGGGAGAGCTACTTC.

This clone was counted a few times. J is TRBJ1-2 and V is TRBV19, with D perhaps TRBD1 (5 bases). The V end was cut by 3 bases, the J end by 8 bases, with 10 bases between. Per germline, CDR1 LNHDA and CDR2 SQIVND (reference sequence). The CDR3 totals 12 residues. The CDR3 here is CASSMQGGGYTF. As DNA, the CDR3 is TGTGCCAGTAGTATGCAGGGAGGGGGCTACACCTTC.

The CDR3 is CASSLQGNQPQHF. CDR3 DNA sequence: TGTGCCAGCAGTTTGCAGGGTAATCAGCCCCAGCATTTT. V usage is TRBV12-3 or TRBV12-4 and J usage is TRBJ1-5, with D perhaps TRBD1 (5 bases). V was pared by 3 bases and J by 4 bases, with 7 bases between. The CDR3 consists of 13 residues.

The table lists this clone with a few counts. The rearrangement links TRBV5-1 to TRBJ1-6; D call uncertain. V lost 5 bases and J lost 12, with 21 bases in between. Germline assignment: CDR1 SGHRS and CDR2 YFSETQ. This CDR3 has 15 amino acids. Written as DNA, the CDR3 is TGCGCCAGCAGGCGCCCAAATCGGTCGTCCGAACCCCTCCACTTT. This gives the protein CASRRPNRSSEPLHF.

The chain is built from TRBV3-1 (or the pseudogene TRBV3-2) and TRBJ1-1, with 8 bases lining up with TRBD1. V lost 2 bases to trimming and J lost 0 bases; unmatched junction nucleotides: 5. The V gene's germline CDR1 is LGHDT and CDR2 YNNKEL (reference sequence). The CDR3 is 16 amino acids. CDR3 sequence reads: CASSQSGGAVNTEAFF. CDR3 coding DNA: TGTGCCAGCAGCCAATCAGGGGGCGCGGTGAACACTGAAGCTTTCTTT.